This T cell receptor (beta chain) is drawn from a study of shared clonotypes between healthy human individuals. This CDR3 comprises 16 residues. Germline CDR1 is SNHLY and CDR2 is FYNNEI. Trimming at V came to 9 bases and at J to 6 bases, leaving 20 bases not matched to a gene. Broader study findings: Shared clonotypes: about 5% naive CD4, around 3.5% naive CD8, less than 2.5% memory CD4, 0.4% memory CD8. A limitation of the genetic and exposure-history diversity represented arose from few donors.

Clones were read by immunoSEQ multiplex PCR, and TCRdb kept only the in-frame ones, dropping some. Among roughly 700,000 clones, less than 95% were seen once, and the ten largest hold about 34%. Concerning this clone itself: Antigen specificity is unknown.

This chain connects TRBV2 to TRBJ2-7; 7 bases agree with TRBD1. The receptor was derived from a man between 18 and 35 years old in good health. Some clones in this sample may be carry-over from other donors' samples. Input material: memory CD8+ T cells from PBMCs. Subset in this sample: CD45RO+ cells pooled with CCR7-negative TemRA cells. This chain's CDR3 is CARGRRTGPRRGEQYF. CDR3 sequence (DNA): TGTGCCAGGGGAAGACGGACAGGACCTCGAAGAGGCGAGCAGTACTTC. The entire variable domain, with the rest obtained from reference TRBV2 and TRBJ2-7, is as follows: EPEVTQTPSHQVTQMGQEVILRCVPISNHLYFYWYRQILGQKVEFLVSFYNNEISEKSEIFDDQFSVERPDGSNFTLKIRSTKLEDSAMYFCARGRRTGPRRGEQYFGPGTRLTVT.